This T cell receptor (beta chain) was retrieved from a study of long-term antiretroviral therapy in people with HIV. Findings and limits, study-wide: Pre-ART clonal expansions dominated every time point's repertoire. Post-treatment diversity went higher with ART but stayed below transplant donor controls.

The run of the v3.0 immunoSEQ assay was at survey level. Profiled with immunoSEQ multiplex PCR; TCRdb holds only in-frame clones, not every one. The sample has tens of thousands of clones, roughly 85% seen once; the top ten hold roughly 3.5%. Comments on this clone: Its specificity is not known. Other nucleotide sequences from this sample produce the same CDR3.

V was clipped by 1 base and J by 5 bases, with 2 bases between them. CDR1 is SGHDN, CDR2 FVKESK, per germline. The CDR3 runs to 11 residues. The receptor was derived from a man aged 18 to 29 with HIV. The chain carries TRBV14 and TRBJ1-2; D unresolved. The sequenced sample was unsorted PBMCs, obtained 0.8 years before starting antiretroviral therapy. The CDR3 sequence is CASSQGYGYTF. The CDR3, as DNA: TGTGCCAGCAGCCAAGGGTATGGCTACACCTTC.